These 9 T cell receptor beta chains were sequenced from one sample in a study of T cells in Graves' hyperthyroidism and ophthalmopathy. The source material, RNA transcripts, was used to amplify TCR beta CDR3 regions. The HTBI primer set was used in a first-round RT-PCR of the TCR CDR3. TCRdb reprocessed the multiplex PCR reads with MiXCR, giving one entry per CDR3 protein. The repertoire holds 550,000 to 700,000 distinct CDR3 sequences, with roughly 15% as singletons. The sequenced sample consisted of blood. These TCRs come from a woman in her 40s with Graves' ophthalmopathy.

This chain uses TRBV28 with TRBJ2-3; 7 bases are shared with TRBD2. The CDR3 totals 16 residues. CDR1 is MDHEN, CDR2 SYDVKM, per germline. For the CDR3, the DNA is TGTGCTCACCGCGAGGGGAGGGCCGAGGGCACAGATACGCAGTATTTT. Protein sequence: CAHREGRAEGTDTQYF.

The gene calls are TRBV20-1 and TRBJ1-5; 10 nucleotides align to TRBD1. This CDR3 is 15 amino acids long. Looked up from germline, CDR1 is DFQATT and CDR2 is SNEGSKA (reference sequence). J was trimmed by 6 bases and V by 6 bases; bases with no gene match: 11. The DNA for the CDR3 is TGCAGTGCCCCGGGGACAGGGGATCAGGGTCAGCCCCAGCATTTT. It yields the protein CSAPGTGDQGQPQHF.

This clonotype has only one observation. The chain joins TRBV4-1 to TRBJ1-1; D gene ambiguous. The length of the CDR3 is 16 residues. Deletions cut 1 base from V and 2 bases from J, with 14 bases between. CDR1 MGHRA and CDR2 YSYEKL come from the germline V gene. CDR3 DNA: TGCGCCAGCAGCCAAGCCGCGGTTAGCGGAAACACTGAAGCTTTCTTT. Translating it yields CASSQAAVSGNTEAFF.

In regard to this clonotype: This may arise from a read error, as a much more abundant clone is one base away. The DNA for the CDR3 is TGCGCCAGCAGCCGAGACAGGGTTCAGGACACCGGGGAGCTGTTTTTT. This encodes CASSRDRVQDTGELFF. The chain uses TRBV5-1 and TRBJ2-2, with 7 bases matching TRBD1. CDR1 and CDR2 from the germline V gene are SGHRS and YFSETQ. The CDR3 has 16 residues. J gave up 3 bases and V 4 bases, and 9 bases lay outside the gene matches.

This chain connects TRBV2 to TRBJ2-5, with D possibly being TRBD1 or TRBD2 (5 bases each). Germline CDR1 is SNHLY and CDR2 is FYNNEI. V dropped 6 bases and J dropped 5 bases, with 13 bases sitting between them. The length of the CDR3 is 13 residues. CDR3 nucleotide sequence: TGTGCCAGCAGAGAGGGGATACGGGAGACCCAGTACTTC. Translation: CASREGIRETQYF.

The chain links TRBV29-1 to TRBJ1-1, with TRBD1 matching 8 bases. The CDR3 consists of 14 residues. CDR1 SQVTM and CDR2 ANQGSEA come from the germline V gene. Losses at the gene ends were 8 bases for V and 0 bases for J; bases not matched to a gene: 8. CDR3: CSSNRGTMNTEAFF. The CDR3 region has the DNA TGCAGCTCAAACAGGGGGACCATGAACACTGAAGCTTTCTTT.

In its sample, this clonotype was seen many times. The rearrangement joins TRBV6-2 or TRBV6-3 to TRBJ2-1, with 7 bases that match TRBD2. CDR1 is MNHEY and CDR2 is SVGEGT in the germline V gene. V shed 2 bases, J shed 8 bases, and the junction held 3 bases outside the gene matches. CDR3 length: 13 amino acids. CDR3 bases: TGTGCCAGCAGTTACGGGGGGGTAGATGAGCAGTTCTTC. This gives the protein CASSYGGVDEQFF.

This clonotype was seen more than once but under ten times. The chain employs TRBV11-2 and TRBJ2-2; tentatively, D is TRBD1 or TRBD2 (5 bases each). CDR3 length: 15 residues. Trimming shortened V by 3 bases and J by 6 bases, and 14 bases separated the two germline ends. The germline V gene encodes CDR1 SGHAT and CDR2 FQNNGV. The CDR3 nucleotides are TGTGCCAGCAGCTTTGATCCAGGGAGCCCCGGGGAGCTGTTTTTT. Its protein product is CASSFDPGSPGELFF.

There are many counts of this clonotype. The chain links TRBV4-1 to TRBJ2-2; tentatively, D is TRBD1 or TRBD2 (5 bases each). CDR3 length equals 14 residues. The germline V gene has CDR1 MGHRA and CDR2 YSYEKL. V was cut by 1 base and J by 7 bases, with 10 bases left in between. In DNA, the CDR3 is TGCGCCAGCAGCCAAGCGGGACGGAACGGGGAGCTGTTTTTT. Its protein is CASSQAGRNGELFF.